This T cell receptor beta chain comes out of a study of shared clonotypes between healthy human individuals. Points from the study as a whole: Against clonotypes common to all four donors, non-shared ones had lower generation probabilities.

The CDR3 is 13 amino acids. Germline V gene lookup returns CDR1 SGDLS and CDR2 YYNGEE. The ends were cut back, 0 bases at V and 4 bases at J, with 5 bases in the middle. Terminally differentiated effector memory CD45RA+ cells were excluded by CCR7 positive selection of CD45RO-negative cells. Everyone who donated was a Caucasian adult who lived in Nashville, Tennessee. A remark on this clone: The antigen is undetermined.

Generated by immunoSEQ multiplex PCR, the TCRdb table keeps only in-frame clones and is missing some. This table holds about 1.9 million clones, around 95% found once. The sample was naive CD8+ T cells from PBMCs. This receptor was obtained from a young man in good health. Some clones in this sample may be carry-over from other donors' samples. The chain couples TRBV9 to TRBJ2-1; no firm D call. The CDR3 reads CASSVDQYNEQFF. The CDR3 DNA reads TGTGCCAGCAGCGTAGATCAGTACAATGAGCAGTTCTTC. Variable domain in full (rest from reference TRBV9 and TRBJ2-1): DSGVTQTPKHLITATGQRVTLRCSPRSGDLSVYWYQQSLDQGLQFLIQYYNGEERAKGNILERFSAQQFPDLHSELNLSSLELGDSALYFCASSVDQYNEQFFGPGTRLTVL.